A selection of T cell receptor beta chains follows, all from one sample in a study of T cell changes during pregnancy in multiple sclerosis. Measured with immunoSEQ multiplex PCR; TCRdb has only the in-frame clones, and not every one. The sample lists tens of thousands of clones, approximately 91% occurring once. This sample comprised CD4+ T cells from peripheral blood mononuclear cells, obtained after pregnancy. The receptors were sampled from a female donor in good health, enrolled as a control in a pregnancy study. The CDR3 runs from the conserved cysteine through the conserved F or W. Each record gives: clone size, J gene, D gene, V gene, CDR3 protein, CDR3 DNA. The D gene is left open where the match is weak. Part of the rows lack a size; the others show once, few, many or a class for expanded clones.

size: .; J: TRBJ1-1; D: TRBD1; V: TRBV30; CDR3: CAWSLLGQGDVKAFF; DNA: TGTGCCTGGAGTTTACTCGGACAGGGGGACGTCAAAGCTTTCTTT
size: once; J: TRBJ1-5; D: .; V: TRBV5-1; CDR3: CASSLDSYSNQPQHF; DNA: TGCGCCAGCAGCTTGGACAGTTATAGCAATCAGCCCCAGCATTTT
size: .; J: TRBJ2-2; D: TRBD2; V: TRBV27; CDR3: CASSFSSGGGTGELFF; DNA: TGTGCCAGCAGTTTCTCTAGCGGGGGAGGCACCGGGGAGCTGTTTTTT
size: once; J: TRBJ2-5; D: TRBD1; V: TRBV18; CDR3: CASSPPRDRPRNQETQYF; DNA: TGTGCCAGCTCACCCCCACGGGACAGGCCCAGAAATCAAGAGACCCAGTACTTC
size: .; J: TRBJ1-4; D: .; V: TRBV6-5; CDR3: CASSGGAVTNEKLFF; DNA: TGTGCCAGCAGTGGAGGGGCAGTAACTAATGAAAAACTGTTTTTT
size: .; J: TRBJ1-2; D: .; V: TRBV19; CDR3: CASSITGTIYGYTF; DNA: TGTGCCAGTAGTATCACCGGGACAATCTATGGCTACACCTTC
size: .; J: TRBJ1-5; D: .; V: TRBV30; CDR3: CAWSVSSGDQPQHF; DNA: TGTGCCTGGAGTGTTTCGTCCGGGGATCAGCCCCAGCATTTT
size: .; J: TRBJ1-6; D: .; V: TRBV2; CDR3: CASSRVGGRDSPLHF; DNA: TGTGCCAGCAGTCGCGTGGGGGGAAGAGATTCACCCCTCCACTTT
size: once; J: TRBJ1-6; D: TRBD1; V: TRBV4-1; CDR3: CASSQDESDRGNSPLHF; DNA: TGCGCCAGCAGCCAAGATGAATCGGACAGGGGTAATTCACCCCTCCACTTT
size: .; J: TRBJ2-2; D: TRBD2; V: TRBV16; CDR3: CASRRTSGATGELFF; DNA: TGTGCCAGCAGACGAACTAGCGGGGCCACCGGGGAGCTGTTTTTT
size: .; J: TRBJ2-7; D: TRBD2; V: TRBV7-2; CDR3: CASSLELAGGSYEQYF; DNA: TGTGCCAGCAGCTTAGAGCTAGCGGGAGGGAGCTACGAGCAGTACTTC
size: .; J: TRBJ2-7; D: TRBD1; V: TRBV11-3; CDR3: CASSRLQGNYEQYF; DNA: TGTGCCAGCAGCCGACTACAGGGGAACTACGAGCAGTACTTC
size: .; J: TRBJ2-1; D: .; V: TRBV2; CDR3: CASTLTYNEQFF; DNA: TGTGCCAGCACCCTTACCTACAATGAGCAGTTCTTC
size: .; J: TRBJ1-1; D: .; V: TRBV18; CDR3: CASSPLRATNTEAFF; DNA: TGTGCCAGCTCACCACTGAGGGCAACAAACACTGAAGCTTTCTTT
size: .; J: TRBJ2-1; D: TRBD2; V: TRBV10-2; CDR3: CASSVDSRGLGFF; DNA: TGCGCCAGCAGTGTTGATTCCCGGGGACTAGGGTTCTTC
size: .; J: TRBJ2-5; D: TRBD2; V: TRBV12-5; CDR3: CASGLVNHGRVVSQETQYF; DNA: TGTGCTAGTGGTTTGGTAAACCACGGGAGGGTGGTAAGCCAAGAGACCCAGTACTTC
size: .; J: TRBJ2-2; D: TRBD1; V: TRBV5-4; CDR3: CASSWGGQGAANTGELFF; DNA: TGTGCCAGCAGCTGGGGGGGACAGGGGGCCGCGAACACCGGGGAGCTGTTTTTT
size: .; J: TRBJ1-2; D: TRBD1; V: TRBV6-5; CDR3: CASSPGQGGYTF; DNA: TGTGCCAGCAGTCCAGGACAGGGAGGCTACACCTTC
size: .; J: TRBJ1-5; D: TRBD1; V: TRBV7-9; CDR3: CASSLAAAGGSNQPQHF; DNA: TGTGCCAGCAGCTTAGCGGCAGCAGGGGGGAGTAATCAGCCCCAGCATTTT
size: .; J: TRBJ1-6; D: .; V: TRBV5-5; CDR3: CASSLIWDTDNSPLHF; DNA: TGTGCCAGCAGCTTGATTTGGGACACTGATAATTCACCCCTCCACTTT
size: .; J: TRBJ2-2; D: .; V: TRBV30; CDR3: CAWSFLRRTGELFF; DNA: TGTGCCTGGAGTTTCCTGAGGAGGACCGGGGAGCTGTTTTTT
size: .; J: TRBJ2-1; D: .; V: TRBV19; CDR3: CASSIGLLVGEQFF; DNA: TGTGCCAGTAGTATCGGACTATTAGTCGGTGAGCAGTTCTTC
size: .; J: TRBJ1-6; D: .; V: TRBV5-8; CDR3: CASRLADNSPLHF; DNA: TGTGCCAGCAGGTTGGCGGATAATTCACCCCTCCACTTT
size: once; J: TRBJ2-2; D: TRBD1; V: TRBV19; CDR3: CASSTGQGSNTGELFF; DNA: TGTGCCAGTAGCACCGGACAGGGATCAAACACCGGGGAGCTGTTTTTT
size: .; J: TRBJ2-7; D: .; V: TRBV6-5; CDR3: CASSRQANYEQYF; DNA: TGTGCCAGCAGTCGACAGGCTAACTACGAGCAGTACTTC
size: .; J: TRBJ1-3; D: TRBD1; V: TRBV7-6; CDR3: CASSQNGQGAIYF; DNA: TGTGCCAGCAGCCAGAATGGGCAGGGGGCCATATATTTT
size: .; J: TRBJ1-1; D: TRBD1; V: TRBV6-1; CDR3: CASSLDRPGDEAFF; DNA: TGTGCCAGCAGTCTGGACAGGCCGGGAGATGAAGCTTTCTTT
size: .; J: TRBJ1-1; D: TRBD1; V: TRBV14; CDR3: CASSFQGGGTEAFF; DNA: TGTGCCAGCAGCTTCCAAGGGGGCGGCACTGAAGCTTTCTTT
size: .; J: TRBJ1-1; D: TRBD1; V: TRBV30; CDR3: CAWGDRNTEAFF; DNA: TGTGCCTGGGGGGACAGGAACACTGAAGCTTTCTTT
size: .; J: TRBJ2-7; D: .; V: TRBV19; CDR3: CASSIQGDFYEQYF; DNA: TGTGCCAGTAGTATTCAGGGGGACTTCTACGAGCAGTACTTC
size: .; J: TRBJ2-3; D: .; V: TRBV7-7; CDR3: CASSPGLSEGDTQYF; DNA: TGTGCTAGCAGCCCAGGACTGTCCGAGGGAGATACGCAGTATTTT
size: .; J: TRBJ2-1; D: TRBD1; V: TRBV18; CDR3: CASTQQGNEQFF; DNA: TGTGCCAGCACTCAACAGGGGAATGAGCAGTTCTTC
size: .; J: TRBJ2-7; D: TRBD2; V: TRBV7-2; CDR3: CASSLSGGAYEQYF; DNA: TGTGCCAGCAGCTTAAGCGGGGGTGCCTACGAGCAGTACTTC
size: .; J: TRBJ1-2; D: .; V: TRBV7-9; CDR3: CASNAGGYTF; DNA: TGTGCCAGCAACGCAGGGGGCTACACCTTC
size: .; J: TRBJ2-3; D: TRBD2; V: TRBV9; CDR3: CASSTTLALFTDTQYF; DNA: TGTGCCAGCAGCACTACACTAGCGCTTTTCACAGATACGCAGTATTTT
size: .; J: TRBJ2-7; D: TRBD1; V: TRBV5-1; CDR3: CASSSKDRDEQYF; DNA: TGCGCCAGCAGCTCAAAGGACAGGGACGAGCAGTACTTC
size: .; J: TRBJ1-2; D: TRBD1; V: TRBV4-1; CDR3: CASSPRQGQGSYGYTF; DNA: TGCGCCAGCAGCCCGCGACAGGGACAAGGGTCCTATGGCTACACCTTC
size: .; J: TRBJ2-5; D: .; V: TRBV6-1; CDR3: CASSEAVGGQILETQYF; DNA: TGTGCCAGCAGTGAAGCGGTGGGGGGGCAGATCTTGGAGACCCAGTACTTC
size: .; J: TRBJ2-2; D: TRBD1; V: TRBV5-1; CDR3: CASSPGQGIGNGELFF; DNA: TGCGCCAGCAGCCCGGGACAGGGGATTGGGAACGGGGAGCTGTTTTTT
size: .; J: TRBJ1-3; D: TRBD1; V: TRBV5-1; CDR3: CASSLGDSLRGNTIYF; DNA: TGCGCCAGCAGCTTGGGGGACAGCCTCCGGGGAAACACCATATATTTT
size: .; J: TRBJ2-3; D: TRBD2; V: TRBV18; CDR3: CASSPYSGGSTDTQYF; DNA: TGTGCCAGCTCACCCTACAGCGGGGGTAGCACAGATACGCAGTATTTT
size: .; J: TRBJ2-1; D: TRBD2; V: TRBV10-3; CDR3: CAIRTSGGGSTSYNEQFF; DNA: TGTGCCATCAGGACTAGCGGGGGAGGCTCTACTTCCTACAATGAGCAGTTCTTC
size: .; J: TRBJ1-5; D: TRBD1; V: TRBV12-5; CDR3: CASAILHRGQPQHF; DNA: TGTGCTAGTGCCATACTTCACAGGGGCCAGCCCCAGCATTTT
size: .; J: TRBJ1-1; D: .; V: TRBV7-9; CDR3: CASSLGEGTEAFF; DNA: TGTGCCAGCAGCTTAGGGGAGGGCACTGAAGCTTTCTTT
size: .; J: TRBJ2-1; D: TRBD1; V: TRBV5-1; CDR3: CASGLGQNNEQFF; DNA: TGCGCCAGCGGCCTGGGACAGAACAATGAGCAGTTCTTC
size: .; J: TRBJ2-6; D: .; V: TRBV29-1; CDR3: CSVEEPQGSTSGANVLTF; DNA: TGCAGCGTTGAAGAACCCCAGGGATCCACCTCTGGGGCCAACGTCCTGACTTTC
size: once; J: TRBJ2-5; D: .; V: TRBV30; CDR3: CAWSARAQETQYF; DNA: TGTGCCTGGAGTGCACGAGCCCAAGAGACCCAGTACTTC
size: .; J: TRBJ2-7; D: TRBD2; V: TRBV19; CDR3: CASSPGLAAYEQYF; DNA: TGTGCCAGTAGTCCGGGACTAGCGGCTTACGAGCAGTACTTC
size: .; J: TRBJ1-1; D: .; V: TRBV19; CDR3: CASSFRKGEAFF; DNA: TGTGCCAGTAGTTTCCGGAAGGGGGAAGCTTTCTTT
size: .; J: TRBJ2-7; D: TRBD1; V: TRBV18; CDR3: CASSPRTGVYEQYF; DNA: TGTGCCAGCTCTCCCCGGACAGGGGTCTACGAGCAGTACTTC
size: .; J: TRBJ2-5; D: .; V: TRBV12-2; CDR3: CASRPTLGTGLQETQYF; DNA: TGTGCAAGTCGCCCAACTCTCGGGACAGGACTTCAAGAGACCCAGTACTTC
size: .; J: TRBJ2-7; D: .; V: TRBV18; CDR3: CASSPGTQTYEQYF; DNA: TGTGCCAGCTCACCCGGGACTCAGACCTACGAGCAGTACTTC
size: .; J: TRBJ1-6; D: .; V: TRBV5-6; CDR3: CASSFMSGNSPLHF; DNA: TGTGCCAGCAGCTTCATGAGCGGTAATTCACCCCTCCACTTT
size: .; J: TRBJ2-1; D: TRBD2; V: TRBV25-1; CDR3: CASSEYGLAGGGEQFF; DNA: TGTGCCAGCAGTGAATATGGGCTAGCGGGAGGTGGGGAGCAGTTCTTC
size: .; J: TRBJ2-4; D: TRBD2; V: TRBV5-1; CDR3: CASSLVTSGGDFNIQYF; DNA: TGCGCCAGCAGCTTGGTTACTAGCGGGGGGGATTTCAACATTCAGTACTTC
size: .; J: TRBJ2-1; D: .; V: TRBV19; CDR3: CASSNQVNEQFF; DNA: TGTGCCAGTAGTAATCAGGTCAATGAGCAGTTCTTC
size: once; J: TRBJ1-2; D: TRBD1; V: TRBV19; CDR3: CASSIEFRDRVNGYTF; DNA: TGTGCCAGTAGTATAGAATTCCGGGACAGGGTCAATGGCTACACCTTC
size: .; J: TRBJ2-4; D: .; V: TRBV6-5; CDR3: CASSYPGLPFQYF; DNA: TGTGCCAGCAGTTACCCGGGACTCCCCTTTCAGTACTTC
size: once; J: TRBJ2-5; D: .; V: TRBV5-8; CDR3: CASSFGQGFQETQYF; DNA: TGTGCCAGCAGCTTCGGGCAGGGCTTTCAAGAGACCCAGTACTTC